This T cell receptor beta chain was captured in a study of blood T cell repertoires in COVID-19. The wider study: Sources were T cells, B-cell-depleted T cells, or PBMCs; the material itself was cDNA or gDNA.

Libraries were prepared by immunoSEQ multiplex PCR; TCRdb keeps only in-frame clonotypes and omits some of them. The repertoire holds about 73,000 clones, approximately 83% seen once, with 4% to 5% in the top ten. This clone has just a few counts. The CDR3 extends over 14 amino acids. V lost 7 bases and J lost 9; bases outside the gene matches: 5. Per germline, CDR1 MNHEY and CDR2 SVGAGI. This receptor was identified in a woman in her fifties or sixties with acute or convalescent COVID-19. The V gene is TRBV6-5, the J gene TRBJ1-6; TRBD1 matches at 11 bases. Sequenced sample: peripheral blood. As DNA, the CDR3 is TGTGCCAGCATTCCGGGACAGGGGGGTTCACCCCTCCACTTT. Its translation is CASIPGQGGSPLHF.